Shown below are 2 T cell receptor beta chains from a single sample sequenced in a study of beta chain features in type 1 diabetes. No antigen is known for these receptors. Study observations and caveats: Among patients with Type 1 diabetes, TCRB CDR3s were moderately but significantly shorter in every one of the four CD4+ subsets.

TCRB transcripts that were expressed got sequenced, as all of the isolated RNA had been reverse transcribed. Produced via immunoSEQ multiplex PCR; TCRdb's table is partial and in-frame only. The table records over 150,000 clones, about 9.3% of them present only once. The sequenced sample was central memory CD4+ T cells from blood. These receptors all stem from a man aged 25-40 years with type 1 diabetes.

This clone was counted only a few times. The gene calls are TRBV7-9 and TRBJ2-1; the D gene is possibly TRBD1 (5 bases). The CDR3 runs to 14 residues. Germline CDR1 reads SEHNR; CDR2 reads FQNEAQ (reference sequence). The germline V and J ends were trimmed by 0 bases and 10 bases, with 13 bases remaining between them. CDR3 sequence (DNA): TGTGCCAGCAGCTTAGCAACCGGAAGACAGGAGCAGTTCTTC. Amino acid sequence: CASSLATGRQEQFF.

This clone came up a few times. The CDR3 nucleotides read TGTGCCAGCTCACCCCCCGGGTTAGCGGGAGCGTACTTC. As protein: CASSPPGLAGAYF. The genes are TRBV18 and TRBJ2-4; 9 bases fit TRBD2. Per germline, CDR1 KGHSH and CDR2 LQKENI. V lost 3 bases, J lost 15 bases, and 9 bases stayed unmatched. CDR3 size: 13 residues.